These 19 T cell receptor beta chains were all obtained from the same sample, sequenced in a study of identical twins. TCRdb re-called the 5' RACE reads with MiXCR, one entry per CDR3 protein. The sample holds 700,000 or so distinct CDR3 sequences; less than 10% are singletons and the top ten take around 0.95%. Separately, the same data were catalogued under a study of yellow fever vaccine responses in identical twins.

Sequences were obtained from PBMCs. The receptors originated from a young woman in good health.

The chain links TRBV3-1 to TRBJ2-7; maybe TRBD1 (6 bases). This CDR3 is 17 amino acids long. CDR1 and CDR2 from the germline V gene are LGHDT and YNNKEL (reference sequence). The V and J ends lost 4 bases and 1 base respectively, with 20 bases between them. The CDR3 is CASSRIQGPPLSYEQYF. The DNA of the CDR3 is TGTGCCAGCAGCCGCATACAGGGACCACCTCTTTCCTACGAGCAGTACTTC.

The genes are TRBV7-9 and TRBJ2-1; 11 nucleotides align to TRBD1. Trimming took 7 bases from V and 8 from J; bases not matched to a gene: 10. The CDR3 contains 15 residues. Germline V lookup: CDR1 SEHNR, CDR2 FQNEAQ (reference sequence). CDR3 sequence reads: CASIDRDRGYDEQFF. The CDR3 coding sequence is TGTGCCAGCATTGACCGGGACAGGGGGTACGATGAGCAGTTCTTC.

This chain connects TRBV5-1 to TRBJ2-7; 9 nucleotides match TRBD1. Trimming cost V 0 bases and J 7 bases; bases outside gene matches: 8. In germline, CDR1 is SGHRS, CDR2 YFSETQ. The CDR3 is 15 amino acids. The CDR3 region has the DNA TGCGCCAGCAGCTTGGACAGGGGGCTCCCACGGGAGCAGTACTTC. Its translation is CASSLDRGLPREQYF. Drawing the rest from reference TRBV5-1 and TRBJ2-7, the complete variable domain is KAGVTQTPRYLIKTRGQQVTLSCSPISGHRSVSWYQQTPGQGLQFLFEYFSETQRNKGNFPGRFSGRQFSNSRSEMNVSTLELGDSALYLCASSLDRGLPREQYFGPGTRLTVT.

In its sample, this clonotype was seen many times. The genes are TRBV29-1 and TRBJ2-1; D unclear. Germline loops: CDR1 SQVTM, CDR2 ANQGSEA. V was clipped by 4 bases and J by 8 bases, with 15 bases between them. The CDR3 sequence is 13 residues long. CDR3 nucleotide sequence: TGCAGCGTTGCGGTAGCACCAAACGATGAGCAGTTCTTC. Its protein is CSVAVAPNDEQFF.

The chain carries TRBV4-2 and TRBJ2-7; no reliable D call. The CDR3 has 16 amino acids. V was shortened by 0 bases and J by 3 bases, with 15 bases between the two germline ends. In germline, CDR1 is LGHNA, CDR2 YNFKEQ. The CDR3 DNA is TGTGCCAGCAGCCAAGAAAACCGGGTCCAACACTACGAGCAGTACTTC. Residues: CASSQENRVQHYEQYF.

The chain recombines TRBV29-1 with TRBJ1-2; weak D call: TRBD1 (6 bases). V was clipped by 0 bases and J by 3 bases, with 20 bases between them. CDR1 is SQVTM, CDR2 ANQGSEA, per germline. This CDR3 has 17 amino acids. The CDR3 sequence: CSVEDPLFRRQDYGYTF. DNA of the CDR3: TGCAGCGTTGAAGATCCTCTTTTCCGGAGACAGGACTATGGCTACACCTTC.

The rearrangement joins TRBV11-2 to TRBJ2-1; 12 nucleotides line up with TRBD2. Per the germline V gene, CDR1 is SGHAT and CDR2 is FQNNGV. The length of the CDR3 is 20 residues. V shed 5 bases and J 7 bases; nucleotides not matched to a gene: 21. The CDR3 DNA follows: TGTGCCAGCAGCCCCCCGCCCCGACTAGCGGGAGCACAGCCCGGGAATGAGCAGTTCTTC. This codes for CASSPPPRLAGAQPGNEQFF.

The V and J genes are TRBV28 and TRBJ2-2; 13 nucleotides align to TRBD2. The CDR3 has 16 residues. The ends lost 9 bases at V and 2 bases at J; junction bases unmatched: 6. Germline V CDR1 and CDR2: MDHEN, SYDVKM. CDR3 bases: TGTGCCAGTGGACTAGCGGGGGCCATTAACACCGGGGAGCTGTTTTTT. It is translated as CASGLAGAINTGELFF.

This clonotype has just a few counts. This sequence joins TRBV12-3 or TRBV12-4 and TRBJ2-2; 12 bases agree with TRBD2. The CDR3 loop spans 16 amino acids. The V segment lost 9 bases and the J segment 0 bases; nucleotides outside the gene matches: 5. CDR3: CASWTSGAPNTGELFF. Here the CDR3 DNA reads TGTGCCAGTTGGACTAGCGGGGCCCCGAACACCGGGGAGCTGTTTTTT.

This clonotype was recorded at least ten times. This chain connects TRBV6-1 to TRBJ2-7; D is perhaps TRBD1 (5 bases). Looked up from germline, CDR1 is MNHNS and CDR2 is SASEGT. The CDR3 is made up of 15 amino acids. V gave up 6 bases and J gave up 1 base, with 16 bases separating them. The CDR3 DNA follows: TGTGCCAGCAGCAGCCAGGGTTACCTTTCCTACGAGCAGTACTTC. This codes for CASSSQGYLSYEQYF.

Only a few counts were recorded for this clonotype. The chain joins TRBV4-1 to TRBJ1-1; 7 positions match TRBD1. The CDR3 is made up of 17 amino acids. Germline V CDR1 and CDR2: MGHRA, YSYEKL. The ends lost 0 bases at V and 5 bases at J; junction bases unmatched: 12. CDR3 bases: TGCGCCAGCAGCCAAGATCGCGTAAGGGGGCGAGGAACTGAAGCTTTCTTT. This translates into CASSQDRVRGRGTEAFF.

The chain couples TRBV6-2 or TRBV6-3 to TRBJ2-7, with 11 bases identical to TRBD2. With 10 bases clipped from V and 1 base from J, the junction kept 9 bases outside the gene matches. This CDR3 spans 15 amino acids. Germline assignment: CDR1 MNHEY and CDR2 SVGEGT. CDR3 nucleotides: TGTGCCACCAGACAACTAGCGGGGGATTCCTACGAGCAGTACTTC. Protein: CATRQLAGDSYEQYF.

The V and J genes are TRBV20-1 and TRBJ2-7, with 10 nucleotides matching TRBD1. Unmatched junction bases numbered 4, after V lost 6 bases and J lost 2 bases. The CDR3 contains 13 residues. Germline V gene sequence: CDR1 DFQATT, CDR2 SNEGSKA (reference sequence). The CDR3: CSATTGGPYEQYF. The CDR3 nucleotides read TGCAGTGCGACGACAGGGGGCCCCTACGAGCAGTACTTC.

In this sample, this clonotype turned up a few times. CDR3 DNA: TGTGCCAGCAGTTTACGACAGGGGGAGCAGTACTTC. This sequence encodes CASSLRQGEQYF. The rearrangement links TRBV28 to TRBJ2-7; 8 positions agree with TRBD1. The CDR3 extends over 12 amino acids. V shed 2 bases, J shed 7 bases, and the junction held 1 base outside the gene matches. Per the germline V gene, CDR1 is MDHEN and CDR2 is SYDVKM.

The table lists this clonotype with a few counts. This chain links TRBV6-2 or TRBV6-3 with TRBJ2-7, with 11 bases aligning to TRBD2. The V gene end was trimmed by 6 bases and the J gene end by 6 bases; junction bases not matched to a gene: 13. CDR3 length equals 16 residues. In germline, CDR1 is MNHEY, CDR2 SVGEGT. The CDR3, as DNA: TGTGCCAGCAGGGCCCAAACTAGCGGGAGAGAAAGCGAGCAGTACTTC. Encoded protein: CASRAQTSGRESEQYF.

The chain uses TRBV6-1 and TRBJ2-1; 7 nucleotides agree with TRBD1. The CDR3 covers 14 residues. Trimming at V came to 7 bases and at J to 3 bases, leaving 6 bases not matched to a gene. Germline assignment: CDR1 MNHNS and CDR2 SASEGT. The CDR3 reads CASTMGTVYNEQFF. CDR3 nucleotides: TGTGCCAGCACCATGGGGACAGTCTACAATGAGCAGTTCTTC.

V usage is TRBV9 and J usage is TRBJ2-3; D unclear. CDR1 and CDR2 (germline): SGDLS, YYNGEE. The V end was cut by 6 bases, the J end by 0 bases, with 17 bases between. CDR3 length: 16 amino acids. CDR3 nucleotides: TGTGCCAGCACCCCACTGCTCACGGGTAGCACAGATACGCAGTATTTT. This sequence encodes CASTPLLTGSTDTQYF.

This clonotype was found a few times. The V and J genes are TRBV2 and TRBJ2-3; 12 bases fit TRBD2. The CDR3 is made up of 15 amino acids. V dropped 10 bases and J dropped 2; count of bases not matched to a gene: 7. Germline V gene lookup returns CDR1 SNHLY and CDR2 FYNNEI. This CDR3 reads CATRLAGALTDTQYF. CDR3 nucleotides: TGTGCCACCAGACTAGCGGGGGCCCTCACAGATACGCAGTATTTT.

The sample holds a few counts of this clonotype. The genes are TRBV10-3 and TRBJ1-1, with D maybe TRBD1 (6 bases). The CDR3 consists of 16 residues. Germline lookup yields CDR1 ENHRY and CDR2 SYGVKD. Trimming removed 0 bases from V and 2 bases from J, with 13 bases in between. CDR3 loop: CAISESTGTGNTEAFF. For the CDR3, the DNA is TGTGCCATCAGTGAGTCGACAGGAACAGGTAACACTGAAGCTTTCTTT.